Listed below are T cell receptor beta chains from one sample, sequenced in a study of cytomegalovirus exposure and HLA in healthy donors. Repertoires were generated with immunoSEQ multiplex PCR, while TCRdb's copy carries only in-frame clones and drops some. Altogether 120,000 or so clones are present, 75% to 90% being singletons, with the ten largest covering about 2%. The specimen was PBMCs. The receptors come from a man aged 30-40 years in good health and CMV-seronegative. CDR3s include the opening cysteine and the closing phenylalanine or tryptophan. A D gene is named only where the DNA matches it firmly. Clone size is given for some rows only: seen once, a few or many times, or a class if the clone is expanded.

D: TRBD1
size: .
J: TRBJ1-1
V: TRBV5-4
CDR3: CASSSGTGGRTEAFF
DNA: TGTGCCAGCAGCTCCGGGACAGGGGGAAGGACTGAAGCTTTCTTT

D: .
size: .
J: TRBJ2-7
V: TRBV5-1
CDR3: CASSSAVGGRYEQYF
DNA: TGCGCCAGCAGCAGTGCCGTGGGAGGCCGCTACGAGCAGTACTTC

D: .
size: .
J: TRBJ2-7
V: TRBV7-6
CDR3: CASSSLDGSYEQYF
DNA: TGTGCCAGCAGCTCACTAGACGGCTCCTACGAGCAGTACTTC

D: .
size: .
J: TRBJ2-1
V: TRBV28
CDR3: CASRGGGVPSYNEQFF
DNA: TGTGCCAGCAGAGGGGGAGGGGTACCCTCCTACAATGAGCAGTTCTTC

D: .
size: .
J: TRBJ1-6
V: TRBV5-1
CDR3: CASSLVTPENSPLHF
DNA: TGCGCCAGCAGCTTGGTTACGCCGGAGAATTCACCCCTCCACTTT

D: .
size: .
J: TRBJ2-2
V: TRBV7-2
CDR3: CASERHGQFTGELFF
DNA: TGTGCCAGCGAGCGACACGGACAGTTCACCGGGGAGCTGTTTTTT

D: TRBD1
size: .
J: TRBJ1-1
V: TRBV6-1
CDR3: CASSPWGTERAEAFF
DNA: TGTGCCAGCAGTCCTTGGGGGACAGAGAGAGCTGAAGCTTTCTTT

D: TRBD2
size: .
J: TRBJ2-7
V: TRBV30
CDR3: CAWNLGGAGEQYF
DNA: TGTGCCTGGAACCTCGGGGGGGCGGGGGAGCAGTACTTC

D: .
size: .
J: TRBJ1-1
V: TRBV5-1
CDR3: CASSLVQGRNTEAFF
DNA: TGCGCCAGCAGCTTGGTCCAGGGTCGGAACACTGAAGCTTTCTTT

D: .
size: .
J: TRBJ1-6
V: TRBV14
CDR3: CASSQDVSDSPLHF
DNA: TGTGCCAGCAGCCAAGATGTTTCCGATTCACCCCTCCACTTT

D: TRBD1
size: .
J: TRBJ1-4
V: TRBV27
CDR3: CASSPGGQVEKLFF
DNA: TGTGCCAGCAGTCCCGGCGGACAGGTTGAAAAACTGTTTTTT

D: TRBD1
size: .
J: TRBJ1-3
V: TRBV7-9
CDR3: CASSLAGTVGNTIYF
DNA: TGTGCCAGCAGCTTAGCAGGGACAGTCGGAAACACCATATATTTT

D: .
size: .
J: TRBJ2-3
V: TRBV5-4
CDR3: CASSLDSPTDTQYF
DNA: TGTGCCAGCAGCCTGGACAGCCCCACAGATACGCAGTATTTT

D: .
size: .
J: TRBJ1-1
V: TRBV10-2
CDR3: CASSGGLLSTEAFF
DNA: TGCGCCAGCAGTGGAGGGTTGTTAAGCACTGAAGCTTTCTTT

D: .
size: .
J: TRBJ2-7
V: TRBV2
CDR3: CASSLEYYEQYF
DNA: TGTGCCAGCAGTCTAGAATACTACGAGCAGTACTTC

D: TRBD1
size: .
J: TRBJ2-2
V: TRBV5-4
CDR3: CASSLDGAGQGAGGELFF
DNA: TGTGCCAGCAGCTTGGATGGGGCAGGGCAGGGGGCTGGAGGGGAGCTGTTTTTT

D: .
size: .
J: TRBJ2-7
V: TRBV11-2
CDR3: CASSLVQGSTYEQYF
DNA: TGTGCCAGCAGCTTAGTGCAGGGGTCAACCTACGAGCAGTACTTC

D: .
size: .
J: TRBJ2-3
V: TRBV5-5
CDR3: CASSRGTSSTDTQYF
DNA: TGTGCCAGCAGCCGAGGGACATCTAGCACAGATACGCAGTATTTT

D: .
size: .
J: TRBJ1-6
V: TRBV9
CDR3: CASSVAATDSPLHF
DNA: TGTGCCAGCAGCGTAGCGGCGACAGATTCACCCCTCCACTTT

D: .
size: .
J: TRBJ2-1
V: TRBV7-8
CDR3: CASSLGGRAIYNEQFF
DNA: TGTGCCAGCAGCTTAGGAGGCAGGGCGATCTACAATGAGCAGTTCTTC

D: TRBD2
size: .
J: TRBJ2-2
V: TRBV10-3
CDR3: CAISELAGGFSGELFF
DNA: TGTGCCATCAGCGAGCTAGCGGGGGGATTTTCCGGGGAGCTGTTTTTT

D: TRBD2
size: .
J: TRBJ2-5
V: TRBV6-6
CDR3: CASSSGGETQYF
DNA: TGTGCCAGCTCTAGCGGGGGGGAGACCCAGTACTTC

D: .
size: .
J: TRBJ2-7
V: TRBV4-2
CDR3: CASSQATGSYEQYF
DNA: TGTGCCAGCAGCCAAGCCACAGGGTCCTACGAGCAGTACTTC

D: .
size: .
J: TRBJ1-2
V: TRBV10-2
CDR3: CASSDRGFNYGYTF
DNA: TGCGCCAGCAGTGATAGAGGATTTAACTATGGCTACACCTTC

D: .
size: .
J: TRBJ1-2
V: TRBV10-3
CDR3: CAISEGVTNYGYTF
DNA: TGTGCCATCAGTGAAGGGGTAACTAACTATGGCTACACCTTC

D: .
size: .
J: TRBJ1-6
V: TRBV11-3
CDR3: CASSLGQPNSPLHF
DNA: TGTGCCAGCAGCCTCGGACAGCCTAATTCACCCCTCCACTTT

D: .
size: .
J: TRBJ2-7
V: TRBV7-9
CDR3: CASSLKGLGEDEQYF
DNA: TGTGCCAGCAGCTTAAAAGGGCTAGGGGAAGACGAGCAGTACTTC

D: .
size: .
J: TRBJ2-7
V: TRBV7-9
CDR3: CASSLGGGLTYEQYF
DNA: TGTGCCAGCAGCTTAGGCGGGGGCCTAACCTACGAGCAGTACTTC

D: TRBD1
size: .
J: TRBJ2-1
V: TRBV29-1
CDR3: CSVFPRTGGQNEQFF
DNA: TGCAGCGTTTTTCCTAGGACAGGGGGACAGAATGAGCAGTTCTTC

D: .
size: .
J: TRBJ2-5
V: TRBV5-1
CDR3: CASSLDPSPDQETQYF
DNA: TGCGCCAGCAGCTTGGACCCTAGCCCCGACCAAGAGACCCAGTACTTC

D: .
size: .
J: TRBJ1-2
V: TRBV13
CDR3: CASSLVRGAGYTF
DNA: TGTGCCAGCAGCTTAGTTAGGGGTGCCGGCTACACCTTC

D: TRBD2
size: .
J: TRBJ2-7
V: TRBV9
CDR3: CASSVSGYSSYEQYF
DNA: TGTGCCAGCAGCGTTAGCGGGTACAGCTCCTACGAGCAGTACTTC

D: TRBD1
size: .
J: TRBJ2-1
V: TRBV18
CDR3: CASSPRTGNTYNEQFF
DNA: TGTGCCAGCTCACCAAGGACAGGCAACACCTACAATGAGCAGTTCTTC

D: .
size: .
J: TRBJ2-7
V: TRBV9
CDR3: CASSVGVGGGTYEQYF
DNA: TGTGCCAGCAGCGTGGGGGTAGGGGGGGGCACCTACGAGCAGTACTTC

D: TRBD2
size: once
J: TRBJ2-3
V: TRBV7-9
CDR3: CASSFPSGGLPTDTQYF
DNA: TGTGCCAGCAGCTTCCCTAGCGGGGGCCTACCCACAGATACGCAGTATTTT

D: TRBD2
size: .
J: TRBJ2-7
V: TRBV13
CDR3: CASSRTSGGQGEQYF
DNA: TGTGCCAGCAGCCGGACTAGCGGGGGCCAGGGGGAGCAGTACTTC

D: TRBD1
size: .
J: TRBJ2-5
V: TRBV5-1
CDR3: CASSLAGTGQETQYF
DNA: TGCGCCAGCAGCTTGGCCGGGACAGGGCAAGAGACCCAGTACTTC

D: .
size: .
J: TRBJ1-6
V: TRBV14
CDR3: CASSKRFGLFNSPLHF
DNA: TGTGCCAGCAGCAAGAGGTTCGGACTTTTTAATTCACCCCTCCACTTT

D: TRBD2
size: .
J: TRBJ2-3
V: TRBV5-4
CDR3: CASSFGSGGIRDTQYF
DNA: TGTGCCAGCAGCTTTGGTAGCGGGGGGATCAGAGATACGCAGTATTTT

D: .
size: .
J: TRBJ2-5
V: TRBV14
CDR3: CASSPHRGVKQETQYF
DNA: TGTGCCAGCAGCCCCCACCGGGGAGTAAAACAAGAGACCCAGTACTTC

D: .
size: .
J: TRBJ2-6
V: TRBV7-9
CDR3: CASSLGGGGDGANGLTF
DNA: TGTGCCAGCAGCTTAGGAGGGGGAGGGGATGGGGCCAACGGCCTGACTTTC

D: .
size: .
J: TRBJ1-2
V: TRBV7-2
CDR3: CASSFNTGLEGYTF
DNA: TGTGCCAGCAGCTTCAATACAGGGCTTGAAGGCTACACCTTC

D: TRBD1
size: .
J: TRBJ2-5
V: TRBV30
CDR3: CAWRLRQGIGQETQYF
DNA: TGTGCCTGGAGGCTAAGACAGGGGATTGGGCAAGAGACCCAGTACTTC

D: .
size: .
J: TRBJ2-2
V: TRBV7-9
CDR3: CASSPHPNTGELFF
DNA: TGTGCCAGCAGCCCACACCCGAACACCGGGGAGCTGTTTTTT

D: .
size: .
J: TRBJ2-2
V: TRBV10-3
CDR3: CAISDGGGPDTGELFF
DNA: TGTGCCATCAGTGATGGGGGGGGGCCCGACACCGGGGAGCTGTTTTTT